The entry that follows covers one T cell receptor beta chain sequence. Its specificity is unknown. The assay was immunoSEQ multiplex PCR, and TCRdb's table has in-frame clones only and misses some. This table has approximately 160,000 clones, around nine tenths appearing once. The data stem from a study of lymphopenia after photon versus proton radiotherapy. This CDR3 comprises 17 residues. V lost 4 bases and J lost 3; bases outside the gene matches: 9. Germline V lookup: CDR1 LGHNA, CDR2 YNFKEQ. Study results and limitations: Photon-treated patients lost naive T cells and TCR diversity; proton-treated stayed stable. After lymphocyte nadir, photon-treated repertoires showed oligoclonal expansion, especially CD8+ Temra. Post-nadir TCR diversity decline inversely tracked overall survival among those who died.

Here the sequenced sample was peripheral blood, taken from a patient treated with photon-based radiotherapy. This TCR derives from a man aged 45 to 65 with gastric cancer. The V and J genes are TRBV4-2 and TRBJ2-1; TRBD1 aligns across 10 bases. In DNA, the CDR3 is TGTGCCAGCAGCCTAGAATTGACAGGGGGCTTCTACAATGAGCAGTTCTTC. Translation gives CASSLELTGGFYNEQFF.